This T cell receptor (beta chain) was documented in a study of blood T cell repertoires in COVID-19. Background on the study: Samples came from the United States, Italy and Spain, spanning acute and convalescent COVID-19. The analysed material was cDNA or gDNA that came from T cells, B-cell-depleted T cells, or PBMCs.

This clone was seen just once. In the original processing: It was from reference gene primer amplification that nucleated cell counts were estimated. Generated by immunoSEQ multiplex PCR, the TCRdb table keeps only in-frame clones and is missing some. That table supplies the V and J calls and clone size; D and trimming were determined from the DNA. Among 150,000 to 200,000 clones, 70% to 90% were seen once, and the ten largest hold under 2.5%. Trimming removed 7 bases from V and 4 bases from J, with 13 bases in between. The CDR3 consists of 14 residues. Per the germline V gene, CDR1 is MNHEY and CDR2 is SMNVEV (reference sequence).

V gene TRBV27 combines with J gene TRBJ2-2; D may be TRBD1 (6 bases). This sequence originates from a man between 65 and 85 years old with active or convalescent COVID-19. Sample: peripheral blood. CDR3 loop: CASNTGISTGELFF. The CDR3 bases are TGTGCCAGCAATACAGGGATAAGCACCGGGGAGCTGTTTTTT.